A single sample gave rise to the 4 T cell receptor beta chains below, sequenced in a study of lymphopenia after photon versus proton radiotherapy. Repertoires were generated with immunoSEQ multiplex PCR, while TCRdb's copy carries only in-frame clones and drops some. The data show 2,500 to 3,000 clones, approximately 94% seen once. The source was peripheral blood, collected from a patient treated with photon-based radiotherapy. These receptors were taken from a woman between 65 and 79 years old with pancreatic cancer.

The chain employs TRBV5-1 and TRBJ2-3; 8 bases agree with TRBD2. The CDR3 covers 15 residues. Looked up from germline, CDR1 is SGHRS and CDR2 is YFSETQ. Trimming removed 4 bases from V and 4 bases from J; junction bases left unmatched: 8. Written as DNA, the CDR3 is TGCGCCAGCAGCCTGGAAGCGGGAGTGGCAGATACGCAGTATTTT. Translation gives CASSLEAGVADTQYF.

The chain uses TRBV7-6 and TRBJ2-7; 7 nucleotides agree with TRBD1. The junction had 6 bases not matched to a gene; V was cut back by 4 bases and J by 0 bases. Germline CDR1 is SGHVS and CDR2 is FNYEAQ. This CDR3 is 15 amino acids long. The CDR3 spells CASSSTGDSSYEQYF. In DNA, the CDR3 is TGTGCCAGCAGCTCCACAGGGGATAGCTCCTACGAGCAGTACTTC.

Of note for this clone: An end of the junction differs from the germline gene, which may be a read error. The chain is built from TRBV28 and TRBJ1-5; D is possibly TRBD1 (6 bases). The germline gives CDR1 MDHEN, CDR2 SYDVKM. This CDR3 is built from 11 residues. The DNA of the CDR3 is TGTGCCGCGACGGCAAGGACAGCGACAATTTTT. As protein: CAATARTATIF.

The chain has TRBV19 and TRBJ2-5; a weak D match, TRBD1 (5 bases). V was trimmed by 4 bases and J by 5 bases, leaving 14 bases between them. Germline V gives CDR1 LNHDA, CDR2 SQIVND (reference sequence). The CDR3 has 14 residues. CDR3 DNA sequence: TGTGCCAGTAGTACGGATCGTGGGGCGGAGACCCAGTACTTC. Its translation: CASSTDRGAETQYF.